The 15 T cell receptor beta chains in this list originate from one sample, sequenced in a study of cytomegalovirus exposure and HLA in healthy donors. PCR used 60 Vbeta primers and 13 Jbeta primers. Libraries were prepared by immunoSEQ multiplex PCR; TCRdb keeps only in-frame clonotypes and omits some of them. The table has tens of thousands of clones, about 81% seen once. Sequencing was carried out using PBMCs. The receptors were sampled from a human donor in good health.

This clone was detected once. The V call is TRBV25-1, the J call TRBJ1-6; D gene uncertain. V gave up 2 bases and J gave up 7 bases, with 9 bases separating them. CDR1 MGHDK and CDR2 SYGVNS come from the germline V gene. The CDR3 loop spans 14 amino acids. The CDR3 DNA reads TGTGCCAGCAGTGAAACCCTGCGAAATTCACCCCTCCACTTT. Its protein is CASSETLRNSPLHF.

The V call is TRBV14, the J call TRBJ2-5, with 8 nucleotides matching TRBD1. The CDR3 runs to 18 residues. V gave up 0 bases and J gave up 5 bases; unmatched junction bases: 14. Germline V gene lookup returns CDR1 SGHDN and CDR2 FVKESK. This CDR3 is CASSQDLGAGGHGETQYF. The CDR3 DNA reads as TGTGCCAGCAGCCAAGATCTTGGGGCAGGGGGCCATGGGGAGACCCAGTACTTC.

This chain connects TRBV7-3 to TRBJ1-1; 9 bases align to TRBD1. Germline trimming cut 5 bases from V and 5 bases from J; bases unmatched to any gene: 9. This CDR3 is built from 15 residues. The germline gives CDR1 SGHTA, CDR2 FQGTGA. The CDR3 DNA sequence: TGTGCCAGCAGCCCTCGACAGGGGGTGGGTACTGAAGCTTTCTTT. Amino acid sequence: CASSPRQGVGTEAFF.

This chain connects TRBV7-3 to TRBJ2-7; 12 nucleotides align to TRBD2. Trimming at V came to 5 bases and at J to 7 bases, leaving 9 bases not matched to a gene. This CDR3 spans 15 amino acids. Looked up from germline, CDR1 is SGHTA and CDR2 is FQGTGA. CDR3 sequence: CASSPLAGGPREQYF. The DNA for the CDR3 is TGTGCCAGCAGCCCCCTAGCGGGGGGGCCAAGGGAGCAGTACTTC.

The rearrangement uses TRBV7-2 and TRBJ2-1, with 11 bases matching TRBD2. The CDR3 extends over 15 amino acids. Losses at the gene ends were 5 bases for V and 7 bases for J; bases not matched to a gene: 7. Looked up from germline, CDR1 is SGHTA and CDR2 is FQGNSA. This chain's CDR3 is CASSPGLAETNEQFF. The CDR3 DNA reads TGTGCCAGCAGCCCGGGACTAGCGGAGACAAATGAGCAGTTCTTC.

This rearrangement joins TRBV7-2 to TRBJ1-2; no reliable D call. V lost 2 bases, J lost 4 bases, and 8 bases lay in between. Germline CDR1 and CDR2: SGHTA and FQGNSA. The CDR3 has 13 residues. The CDR3 DNA sequence: TGTGCCAGCAGCTTAACGGGGAGCTATGGCTACACCTTC. Translated, it gives CASSLTGSYGYTF.

The chain uses TRBV4-2 and TRBJ2-1, with 10 bases aligning to TRBD2. The CDR3 is 18 residues long. Germline V lookup: CDR1 LGHNA, CDR2 YNFKEQ. V was clipped by 0 bases and J by 4 bases; unmatched bases: 9. The CDR3 nucleotides read TGTGCCAGCAGCCAAGATCTAGCGGGGGACCACACTTACAATGAGCAGTTCTTC. Its protein is CASSQDLAGDHTYNEQFF.

The chain couples TRBV6-5 to TRBJ1-1; 9 bases align to TRBD1. Germline values: CDR1 MNHEY, CDR2 SVGAGI. The CDR3 covers 15 residues. V dropped 5 bases and J dropped 10; count of bases not matched to a gene: 14. CDR3 in DNA: TGTGCCAGCAGTCGGCGGGACAGGGAGGTTTTATTAGCTTTCTTT. Its translation: CASSRRDREVLLAFF.

The chain combines TRBV7-9 with TRBJ1-4, with D possibly TRBD1 on 6 matching bases. V lost 2 bases and J 4 bases, leaving 11 bases between the germline ends. Germline V gene sequence: CDR1 SEHNR, CDR2 FQNEAQ (reference sequence). The CDR3 has 15 residues. This CDR3 is CASSLMTGYNEKLFF. The CDR3 DNA follows: TGTGCCAGCAGCTTAATGACAGGTTATAATGAAAAACTGTTTTTT.

This chain links TRBV6-4 with TRBJ1-1; 7 nucleotides align to TRBD1. The germline CDR1 and CDR2 sequences are MRHNA and SNTAGT. The CDR3 covers 14 residues. Trimming removed 6 bases from V and 5 bases from J; junction bases left unmatched: 9. The CDR3, as DNA: TGTGCCAGCAGCCTAACAGGGGCAGGAACTGAAGCTTTCTTT. It is translated as CASSLTGAGTEAFF.

CDR3 amino acids: CASSPRWVAGAQSNEQFF. In nucleotides, the CDR3 is TGTGCCAGCAGCCCAAGGTGGGTAGCGGGGGCCCAGAGTAATGAGCAGTTCTTC. This chain connects TRBV9 to TRBJ2-1, with TRBD2 matching over 9 bases. Germline V CDR1 and CDR2: SGDLS, YYNGEE. This CDR3 has 18 residues. J was trimmed by 7 bases and V by 4 bases; bases with no gene match: 18.

V gene TRBV2 combines with J gene TRBJ1-5; 7 nucleotides match TRBD1. The CDR3 sequence is 13 residues long. From germline, CDR1 is SNHLY and CDR2 FYNNEI. V lost 7 bases to trimming and J lost 5 bases; unmatched junction nucleotides: 5. As DNA, the CDR3 is TGTGCCAGCACCTTGACAGGGTATCAGCCCCAGCATTTT. Translation gives CASTLTGYQPQHF.

This chain links TRBV5-1 with TRBJ1-1, with 9 bases fitting TRBD1. The V segment lost 4 bases and the J segment 6 bases; nucleotides outside the gene matches: 10. Germline V gene data show CDR1 as SGHRS and CDR2 as YFSETQ. This CDR3 has 15 amino acids. CDR3 residues: CASSKDRGRGSEAFF. The CDR3 DNA reads as TGCGCCAGCAGCAAGGACAGGGGCCGAGGGTCTGAAGCTTTCTTT.

This chain uses TRBV9 with TRBJ2-7; maybe TRBD2 (5 bases). The germline V gene has CDR1 SGDLS and CDR2 YYNGEE. This CDR3 spans 15 amino acids. The V end was cut by 1 base, the J end by 1 base, with 12 bases between. The CDR3 protein is CASSVTGGLSYEQYF. CDR3 sequence (DNA): TGTGCCAGCAGCGTAACGGGCGGACTGTCCTACGAGCAGTACTTC.

The V call is TRBV9, the J call TRBJ1-1; D gene ambiguous. Germline V gene lookup returns CDR1 SGDLS and CDR2 YYNGEE. The CDR3 spans 13 residues. With 4 bases removed from V and 6 bases from J, the gap between germline ends came to 13 bases. The DNA for the CDR3 is TGTGCCAGCAGCTTCGCAGGCAGGTCTGAAGCTTTCTTT. Translating gives CASSFAGRSEAFF.